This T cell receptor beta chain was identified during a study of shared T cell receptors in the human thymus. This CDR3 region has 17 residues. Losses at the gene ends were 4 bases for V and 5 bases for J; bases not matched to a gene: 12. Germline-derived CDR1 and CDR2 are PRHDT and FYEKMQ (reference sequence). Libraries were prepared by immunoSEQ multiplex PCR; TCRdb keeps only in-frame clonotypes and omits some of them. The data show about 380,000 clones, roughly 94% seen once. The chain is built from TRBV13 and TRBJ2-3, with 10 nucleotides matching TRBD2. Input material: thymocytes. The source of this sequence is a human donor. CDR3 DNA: TGTGCCAGCAGCTCTACAACCAGCGGGAGGGCCATAGATACGCAGTATTTT. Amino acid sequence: CASSSTTSGRAIDTQYF.